This T cell receptor beta chain was found in a study of blood T cell repertoires in COVID-19. Study as a whole: Sites in the United States, Italy and Spain provided acute and convalescent COVID-19 samples. T cells, B-cell-depleted T cells, or PBMCs supplied cDNA or gDNA.

Authors' data handling: Reference gene primer amplification in the assay estimated nucleated cell counts. The repertoire was sequenced with immunoSEQ multiplex PCR; TCRdb's copy has only in-frame clones and lacks some. The DNA was the basis for D and trimming; V, J and clone size are from that table. The sample lists some 220,000 clones, roughly four fifths seen once, with under 4.5% in the top ten. The specimen sequenced was peripheral blood. This receptor was obtained from a man aged 50 or older with acute or convalescent COVID-19.

CDR3 bases: TGTGCCAGCAGTCCGCGTGGGGGCGACAGGGGGGACACCGGGGAGCTGTTTTTT. This encodes CASSPRGGDRGDTGELFF. V usage is TRBV5-5 and J usage is TRBJ2-2; TRBD1 agrees at 9 bases. Per germline, CDR1 SGHKS and CDR2 YYEKEE (reference sequence). The length of the CDR3 is 18 residues. Trimming at V came to 5 bases and at J to 3 bases, leaving 14 bases not matched to a gene. Drawing the rest from reference TRBV5-5 and TRBJ2-2, the complete variable domain is DAGVTQSPTHLIKTRGQQVTLRCSPISGHKSVSWYQQVLGQGPQFIFQYYEKEERGRGNFPDRFSARQFPNYSSELNVNALLLGDSALYLCASSPRGGDRGDTGELFFGEGSRLTVL.